Shown below are 4 T cell receptor beta chains from a single sample sequenced in a study of T cell changes during pregnancy in multiple sclerosis. Using immunoSEQ multiplex PCR, the repertoire was profiled, and TCRdb retains in-frame clones only, with some absent. The repertoire has 60,000 to 65,000 clones, 80% to 95% of them found once; the top ten carry less than 3%. The sequencing used peripheral blood, collected in the second trimester of pregnancy. The receptor set was obtained from a female donor in good health, enrolled as a control in a pregnancy study.

This clone was seen once. V gene TRBV4-2 combines with J gene TRBJ2-7; 10 bases fit TRBD2. Germline CDR1 reads LGHNA; CDR2 reads YNFKEQ. The CDR3 totals 17 residues. V lost 1 base and J lost 3; bases outside the gene matches: 9. The DNA of the CDR3 is TGTGCCAGCAGCCAAGTGGGCTCTAGCGGGAGTGACTACGAGCAGTACTTC. Amino acid sequence: CASSQVGSSGSDYEQYF.

The rearrangement joins TRBV7-9 to TRBJ2-1; 7 nucleotides agree with TRBD1. Trimming at V came to 5 bases and at J to 2 bases, leaving 3 bases not matched to a gene. Germline lookup yields CDR1 SEHNR and CDR2 FQNEAQ (reference sequence). This CDR3 is built from 14 residues. CDR3 DNA: TGTGCCAGCAGCCCGACAGGGCCCTACAATGAGCAGTTCTTC. It yields the protein CASSPTGPYNEQFF.

This clone appeared many times. Here the CDR3 reads CASSGLAGGQETQYF. CDR3 DNA sequence: TGTGCCAGCAGTGGACTAGCGGGGGGGCAAGAGACCCAGTACTTC. The V gene is TRBV6-1, the J gene TRBJ2-5, with 14 bases matching TRBD2. After removal of 4 bases from V and 2 bases from J, the junction contained 0 bases not matched to a gene. The germline V gene encodes CDR1 MNHNS and CDR2 SASEGT. The CDR3 sequence is 15 residues long.

The CDR3 DNA sequence: TGCGCCAGCAGCCTCCGGGACAGGGCGACCGAGCAGTACTTC. Translated: CASSLRDRATEQYF. This chain links TRBV5-1 with TRBJ2-7, with 9 nucleotides matching TRBD1. Germline assignment: CDR1 SGHRS and CDR2 YFSETQ. This CDR3 has 14 residues. The trim removed 4 bases at V and 6 bases at J, leaving 8 bases unmatched.